This TCR beta chain was documented in a study of blood T cell repertoires in COVID-19. Authors' processing steps: For nucleated cells, counts were estimated from reference gene primer amplification. TCRdb keeps only in-frame clones here, not all; method: immunoSEQ multiplex PCR. Clonal size and the V and J genes are those of that table, whereas D and trimming came from the DNA. Here the sample spans over 200,000 clones, 87% being singletons. Germline V gives CDR1 MDHEN, CDR2 SYDVKM. The CDR3 loop spans 18 amino acids. V was trimmed by 3 bases and J by 3 bases, leaving 20 bases between them. Which cohort a participant joined came from the clinical history participants gave.

This TCR derives from a man younger than 35 with acute COVID-19. J is TRBJ1-4 and V is TRBV28, with a tentative D call TRBD1 (5 bases). Sequences were obtained from PBMCs or T cells enriched from blood (not recorded which). The CDR3 DNA sequence: TGTGCCAGCAGTTTTGGGGCCCGCTGGGGTTCGGCTAATGAAAAACTGTTTTTT. Residues: CASSFGARWGSANEKLFF.